The source of this T cell receptor beta chain is a study of beta chain features in type 1 diabetes. Study results and caveats: In all four CD4+ subsets, TCRB CDR3 length was significantly, moderately reduced in type 1 diabetes.

Worth noting for this clone: Its antigen is currently unknown.

Expressed TCRB transcripts were sequenced because the isolated RNA had all been reverse transcribed beforehand. Regulatory, naive and central memory T cell samples averaged about 3.57 million reads. The assay was immunoSEQ multiplex PCR, and TCRdb's table has in-frame clones only and misses some. The sample includes more than 120,000 clones, approximately 13% of them seen just once. CD4+ naive, central memory, regulatory and stem cell-like memory subsets were isolated by sorting on CD45RO/CCR7/CD25/CD127/CD95/CD27. Each population that was sorted was more than 98% pure. Sequencing used central memory CD4+ T cells from blood. The TCR comes from a young man with type 1 diabetes.

In DNA form, the CDR3 reads TGCGCCAGCAGCCAAGAAGGCCGGAATGAAAAACTGTTTTTT. Translation gives CASSQEGRNEKLFF. The chain carries TRBV4-1 and TRBJ1-4; D uncertain. V lost 0 bases and J 5 bases, leaving 7 bases between the germline ends. The CDR3 length is 14 residues. CDR1 is MGHRA and CDR2 is YSYEKL in the germline V gene.